These T cell receptor beta chains were read from a single sample in a study of PD-1 blockade in classical Hodgkin lymphoma. Method: immunoSEQ multiplex PCR; TCRdb's copy keeps in-frame clones and lacks some. The profile shows some 95,000 clones, 89% of them singletons. This specimen was peripheral blood mononuclear cells (PBMCs), taken before the second cycle of nivolumab. All receptors come from a human donor with classical Hodgkin lymphoma. Both conserved end residues are part of each CDR3. A D gene is named only where the DNA matches it firmly. A row's size may be missing; if present it is once, few, many or a size class.

D	V	size	J	DNA	CDR3
NA	TRBV5-4	NA	TRBJ2-1	TGTGCCAGCACTCGACAGGCCGGGGGGGAGCAGTTCTTC	CASTRQAGGEQFF
TRBD1	TRBV5-5	NA	TRBJ1-4	TGTGCCAGCAGCCCCGGGTCGACAGGGTTATCCGAAAAACTGTTTTTT	CASSPGSTGLSEKLFF
NA	TRBV4-2	NA	TRBJ2-7	TGTGCCAGCAGCCATGGCTATGAGCAGTACTTC	CASSHGYEQYF
TRBD1	TRBV7-8	NA	TRBJ1-1	TGTGCCAGCAGCTTAGCCCAGGGGGGACGCACTGAAGCTTTCTTT	CASSLAQGGRTEAFF
NA	TRBV4-1	NA	TRBJ2-3	TGCGCCAGCAGCCAGGGTGGGGCGTTGTGGCCTGATTTGCGACCTAGCACAGATACGCAGTATTTT	CASSQGGALWPDLRPSTDTQYF
NA	TRBV18	once	TRBJ1-2	TGTGCCAGCTCACCAGGTTCCGACGCCTATGGCTACACCTTC	CASSPGSDAYGYTF
NA	TRBV10-3	NA	TRBJ2-3	TGTGCCATCAGTGAAACAGGGGAGGGCACAGATACGCAGTATTTT	CAISETGEGTDTQYF
TRBD1	TRBV18	once	TRBJ1-6	TGTGCCAGCTCACCAACAGGGGGCTTCTATAATTCACCCCTCCACTTT	CASSPTGGFYNSPLHF
TRBD2	TRBV5-1	NA	TRBJ2-3	TGCGCCAGCAGCTTGGCAATCGGGGCGGGGGTGTCTTCCACAGATACGCAGTATTTT	CASSLAIGAGVSSTDTQYF
NA	TRBV6-1	NA	TRBJ2-7	TGTGCCAGCAGTGAATTAGTGTTGAGCTACGAGCAGTACTTC	CASSELVLSYEQYF
TRBD2	TRBV13	once	TRBJ2-4	TGTGCCAGCAGTTCGGGACTAGCGGGAGCCCCGTACTTC	CASSSGLAGAPYF
TRBD2	TRBV6-8	NA	TRBJ2-3	TGTGCCAGCAACTGCGGGGGGGAATTTCCCCTAGGCACAGATACGCAGTATTTT	CASNCGGEFPLGTDTQYF
NA	TRBV11-2	NA	TRBJ2-3	TGTGCCAGCAGCTTTAATAGCGGAAGCACAGATACGCAGTATTTT	CASSFNSGSTDTQYF
NA	TRBV29-1	NA	TRBJ2-1	TGCAGCGTTGAAGTACGGCTTGAAAATGAGCAGTTCTTC	CSVEVRLENEQFF
TRBD1	TRBV27	NA	TRBJ1-1	TGTGCCAGCAGTTCTAACAGGGGAGTTTTGAACACTGAAGCTTTCTTT	CASSSNRGVLNTEAFF
TRBD2	TRBV25-1	NA	TRBJ2-7	TGTGCCAGCAGTGAAGGGGTCGGGAGGAAGTACGAGCAGTACTTC	CASSEGVGRKYEQYF
NA	TRBV2	NA	TRBJ2-7	TGTGCCAGTACCGCCGGGACCTACGAGCAGTACTTC	CASTAGTYEQYF
TRBD2	TRBV5-1	NA	TRBJ2-7	TGCGCCAGCAGCAAGGGGACTAGCGGTTCCTACGAGCAGTACTTC	CASSKGTSGSYEQYF
TRBD1	TRBV6-5	NA	TRBJ1-2	TGTGCCAGCAGTTACTCGTCCGTGACAGGGGGTGTTGGCTACACCTTC	CASSYSSVTGGVGYTF
TRBD1	TRBV6-6	NA	TRBJ2-5	TGTGCCAGCAGTAAATTGGACAGGGTAGGAGAGACCCAGTACTTC	CASSKLDRVGETQYF
TRBD2	TRBV5-4	NA	TRBJ2-2	TGTGCCAGCAGCTTTAGCGGGACCTACACCGGGGAGCTGTTTTTT	CASSFSGTYTGELFF
NA	TRBV14	NA	TRBJ2-5	TGTGCCAGCAGCCAAGTCTTGGCAAGAGAGACCCAGTACTTC	CASSQVLARETQYF
NA	TRBV10-2	NA	TRBJ2-5	TGCGCCAGCAGTCTAGAAGAGACCCAGTACTTC	CASSLEETQYF
NA	TRBV4-2	NA	TRBJ2-7	TGTGCCAGCAGCCAAGACTTCCCCCACCACACCTACGAGCAGTACTTC	CASSQDFPHHTYEQYF
NA	TRBV7-9	NA	TRBJ1-4	TGTGCCAGCAGCTCCAGGGGAGCGTACGAAGAAAAACTGTTTTTT	CASSSRGAYEEKLFF
TRBD2	TRBV27	NA	TRBJ2-3	TGTGCCAGCAGGACACTGGGACTAGCGGGAACAGATACGCAGTATTTT	CASRTLGLAGTDTQYF
NA	TRBV28	NA	TRBJ1-1	TGTGCCAGCAGTGTACAGGTGAACACTGAAGCTTTCTTT	CASSVQVNTEAFF
NA	TRBV6-1	NA	TRBJ1-5	TGTGCCAGCAGTGATCGCTCCGGGAACAGGTTCTCTCAGCCCCAGCATTTT	CASSDRSGNRFSQPQHF
TRBD1	TRBV7-9	NA	TRBJ2-7	TGTGCCAGCAGCCACCGGGACAGCCCCTACGAGCAGTACTTC	CASSHRDSPYEQYF
NA	TRBV19	NA	TRBJ2-3	TGTGCCAGTAGTATAATGGGACTGTCAGATACGCAGTATTTT	CASSIMGLSDTQYF
NA	TRBV2	NA	TRBJ1-2	TGTGCCAGCAGTGAAGCCTTGGGTCCCTATGGCTACACCTTC	CASSEALGPYGYTF
NA	TRBV27	NA	TRBJ1-4	TGTGCCAGCAAGGGGGGGGAAAAACTGTTTTTT	CASKGGEKLFF
TRBD2	TRBV27	NA	TRBJ2-1	TGTGCCAGCATCCGGAGACTAGCGGGAGGCAATGAGCAGTTCTTC	CASIRRLAGGNEQFF
TRBD1	TRBV6-1	NA	TRBJ1-4	TGTGCCAGCAGTGAAAAGGGACAGGGATCTGGAAAACTGTTTTTT	CASSEKGQGSGKLFF
NA	TRBV27	NA	TRBJ2-1	TGTGCCAGCAGACCCCACACAGGGCTTAATGAGCAGTTCTTC	CASRPHTGLNEQFF
TRBD1	TRBV27	NA	TRBJ2-1	TGTGCCAGCAGTGACCAGGGACAGGGGATACGGGGTGAGCAGTTCTTC	CASSDQGQGIRGEQFF
TRBD1	TRBV27	NA	TRBJ2-4	TGTGCCAGCAGTTTAGTCCCGGGACAGGGGGCGATTCAGTACTTC	CASSLVPGQGAIQYF
NA	TRBV11-2	NA	TRBJ2-7	TGTGCCAGCAGCCCACTCCGGGGCCACTACGAGCAGTACTTC	CASSPLRGHYEQYF
NA	TRBV28	NA	TRBJ1-3	TGTGCCAGCAGTTTACCCGACGGACAGCTCTCTGGAAACACCATATATTTT	CASSLPDGQLSGNTIYF
TRBD1	TRBV10-3	NA	TRBJ1-1	TGTGCCATCAGATCCAGGGGGCTGAGCACTGAAGCTTTCTTT	CAIRSRGLSTEAFF
NA	TRBV27	NA	TRBJ2-7	TGTGCCAGCAGTCCAGGGGGAGGGACCTACGAGCAGTACTTC	CASSPGGGTYEQYF
NA	TRBV6-5	NA	TRBJ2-5	TGTGCCAGCAGTTACTTTCAGGGGCCCGTAGGGTCCCAGTACTTC	CASSYFQGPVGSQYF
NA	TRBV18	NA	TRBJ2-7	TGTGCCAGCTCACCTGGTAGCGCCACAACCTACGAGCAGTACTTC	CASSPGSATTYEQYF
NA	TRBV27	NA	TRBJ2-1	TGTGCCAGCAGTTCCTCGGGGGCCTACAATGAGCAGTTCTTC	CASSSSGAYNEQFF
TRBD2	TRBV7-8	NA	TRBJ2-5	TGTGCCAGCAGCTCGGGACTAGCGGAGACCCAGTACTTC	CASSSGLAETQYF